One and the same sample provided the 10 T cell receptor beta chains below, sequenced in a study of blood T cell repertoires in COVID-19. TCRdb's table, derived via immunoSEQ multiplex PCR, lists solely in-frame clones and lacks some. Of about 140,000 clones in the sample, roughly 78% were seen once. Sequenced input: peripheral blood. These receptors were obtained from a man in his 60s with acute or convalescent COVID-19.

The chain couples TRBV2 to TRBJ2-3; tentative D call: TRBD2 (5 bases). Germline V gives CDR1 SNHLY, CDR2 FYNNEI. This CDR3 contains 14 residues. Trimming removed 4 bases from V and 0 bases from J, with 8 bases in between. As DNA, the CDR3 is TGTGCCAGCAGTGCCTGGACTAGCACAGATACGCAGTATTTT. Translating gives CASSAWTSTDTQYF.

The V call is TRBV12-3 or TRBV12-4, the J call TRBJ1-5; D not resolved. The V end lost 4 bases, the J end lost 12 bases, and 16 bases lay between the germline ends. The CDR3 loop spans 13 amino acids. CDR3 sequence reads: CASSSVDRRDQHF. The CDR3 region has the DNA TGTGCCAGCAGTTCCGTTGACCGGAGGGACCAGCATTTT.

The chain links TRBV28 to TRBJ2-3; 7 bases are a match to TRBD2. Per germline, CDR1 MDHEN and CDR2 SYDVKM. CDR3 length: 16 amino acids. V dropped 6 bases and J dropped 6; count of bases not matched to a gene: 15. The CDR3 spells CASRYSGHSDRDTQYF. The DNA for the CDR3 is TGTGCCAGCAGATATAGCGGGCACTCGGACCGGGATACGCAGTATTTT. The whole variable domain, remainder taken from reference TRBV28 and TRBJ2-3, is DVKVTQSSRYLVKRTGEKVFLECVQDMDHENMFWYRQDPGLGLRLIYFSYDVKMKEKGDIPEGYSVSREKKERFSLILESASTNQTSMYLCASRYSGHSDRDTQYFGPGTRLTVL.

The chain combines TRBV18 with TRBJ1-5; TRBD1 might be the D (6 bases). The CDR3 has 16 residues. Looked up from germline, CDR1 is KGHSH and CDR2 is LQKENI. The V gene lost 6 bases and the J gene lost 2 bases, with 17 bases spanning the gap. The CDR3 loop reads CASSEPGQRGNQPQHF. The CDR3 nucleotides read TGTGCCAGCTCGGAGCCGGGACAAAGGGGCAATCAGCCCCAGCATTTT.

V and J are TRBV5-1 and TRBJ2-7, with TRBD1 matching 7 bases. CDR3 length: 16 residues. With V trimmed by 0 bases and J by 4 bases, 10 bases remained unmatched. The germline V gene encodes CDR1 SGHRS and CDR2 YFSETQ. CDR3 nucleotides: TGCGCCAGCAGCTTGGAGAGAGGGGGCTATGGATACGAGCAGTACTTC. Amino acids: CASSLERGGYGYEQYF.

The CDR3 nucleotides read TGTGCCAGCAGCCAAAACTTACCGGGACAGGGCAAGGGATTCTTC. It specifies CASSQNLPGQGKGFF. The chain links TRBV3-1 (or the pseudogene TRBV3-2) to TRBJ2-1; 9 bases map to TRBD1. J lost 16 bases, V lost 2 bases, and 15 bases had no gene match. Looked up from germline, CDR1 is LGHDT and CDR2 is YNNKEL (reference sequence). CDR3 length: 15 residues.

The chain couples TRBV4-3 to TRBJ1-3; 7 nucleotides match TRBD1. J was trimmed by 2 bases and V by 4 bases; bases with no gene match: 5. This CDR3 contains 15 residues. Germline loops: CDR1 LGHNA, CDR2 YSLEER. The CDR3 bases are TGCGCCAGCAGCCTCGGACAGGATCCTGGAAACACCATATATTTT. Translated, it gives CASSLGQDPGNTIYF.

This clone has just one count. The chain combines TRBV7-2 with TRBJ1-5, with D possibly matching TRBD1 (6 bases). This CDR3 has 15 residues. CDR1 is SGHTA and CDR2 is FQGNSA in the germline V gene. Trimming removed 4 bases at V and 4 bases at J, with 14 bases between. The DNA of the CDR3 is TGTGCCAGCAGCTGGGTCGGGGGGCAGAATCAGCCCCAGCATTTT. This gives the protein CASSWVGGQNQPQHF.

This clone was seen just once. The chain combines TRBV19 with TRBJ2-1, with TRBD2 identical over 12 bases. The CDR3 sequence is 15 residues long. Germline CDR1 is LNHDA and CDR2 is SQIVND (reference sequence). J was trimmed by 4 bases and V by 7 bases; bases with no gene match: 5. The CDR3 sequence: CASKIGLAGYNEQFF. The CDR3 DNA follows: TGTGCCAGTAAAATTGGACTAGCGGGATACAATGAGCAGTTCTTC.

This clone was recorded a few times. The chain has TRBV30 and TRBJ2-3, with TRBD2 matching 10 bases. Germline CDR1 reads GTSNPN; CDR2 reads SVGIG (reference sequence). There are 15 residues in the CDR3. V lost 1 base to trimming and J lost 2 bases; unmatched junction nucleotides: 3. CDR3 DNA: TGTGCCTGGAGTGCCGGGACTAGCGTCACAGATACGCAGTATTTT. It specifies CAWSAGTSVTDTQYF.